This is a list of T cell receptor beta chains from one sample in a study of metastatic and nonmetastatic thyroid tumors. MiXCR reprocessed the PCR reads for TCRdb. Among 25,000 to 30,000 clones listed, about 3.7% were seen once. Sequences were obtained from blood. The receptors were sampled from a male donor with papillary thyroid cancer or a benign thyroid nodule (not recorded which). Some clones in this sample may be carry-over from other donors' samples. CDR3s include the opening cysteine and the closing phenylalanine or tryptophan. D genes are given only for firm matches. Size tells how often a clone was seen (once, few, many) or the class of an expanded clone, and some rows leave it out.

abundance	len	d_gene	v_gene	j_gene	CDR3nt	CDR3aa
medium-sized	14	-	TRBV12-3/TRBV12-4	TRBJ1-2	TGTGCCAGCATGTTCCAGGGTTATGTCTGGGGCTACACCTTC	CASMFQGYVWGYTF
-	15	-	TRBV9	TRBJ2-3	TGTGCCAGCAGCGTAGGGACTACCATCACAGATACGCAGTATTTT	CASSVGTTITDTQYF
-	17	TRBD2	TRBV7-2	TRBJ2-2	TGTGCCAGCATCCGCTGGGGGGGAGGGCCTAACACCTGGGAGCTGTTTTTT	CASIRWGGGPNTWELFF
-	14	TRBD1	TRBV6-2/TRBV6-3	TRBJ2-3	TGTGCCAGCAGAGGGGACAGGGGGCATGATACGCAGTATTTT	CASRGDRGHDTQYF
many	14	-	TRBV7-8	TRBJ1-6	TGTGCCAGCAGCTTCGGGGGATTGAGTTCACCCCTCCACTTT	CASSFGGLSSPLHF
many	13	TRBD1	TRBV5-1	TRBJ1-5	TGCGCCAGCAGCCCAGGACAGGGAGAGCCCCAGCATTTT	CASSPGQGEPQHF
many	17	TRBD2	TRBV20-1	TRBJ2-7	TGCAGTGCTAGAGATCTGGAATCAGGGACTAGCAGCCACGAGCAGTACTTC	CSARDLESGTSSHEQYF
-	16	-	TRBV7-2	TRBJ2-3	TGTGCCATCCTATCAGGCTGGAGGGGGTTCGCAGATACGCAGTATTTT	CAILSGWRGFADTQYF
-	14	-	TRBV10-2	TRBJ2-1	TGCGCCAGCAGTGCCTCAGGGAAGGAGAATGAGCAGTTCTTC	CASSASGKENEQFF
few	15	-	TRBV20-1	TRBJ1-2	TGCAGTGCTAGAGATCTCTCGGCGGACTTTAGGGGCTACACCTTC	CSARDLSADFRGYTF